The 27 T cell receptor beta chains given below trace back to one sample, sequenced in a study of monozygotic twins with inflammatory bowel disease (dated by TCRdb to between 2018 and 2021). The method was 5' RACE. Reads for this sample came from an Illumina HiSeq 2500. Reads reprocessed by TCRdb are summarized as one entry per CDR3 protein sequence, and DNA is absent. This sample's table lists approximately 330,000 distinct CDR3 sequences. The top ten clonotypes cover roughly 2% of the sample. Input material: blood. The receptors shown here come from a human donor with ulcerative colitis or Crohn's disease, or a healthy co-twin of an affected twin (not recorded which).

This sequence joins TRBV11-3 and TRBJ2-6. The CDR3 is 15 amino acids. Germline CDR1 and CDR2: SGHNT and YENEEA. This chain's CDR3 is CASSSPNSGANVLTF.

The V and J genes are TRBV20-1 and TRBJ2-7; TCRdb returns TRBD1, unconfirmable since there is no DNA. Germline CDR1 is DFQATT and CDR2 is SNEGSKA (reference sequence). The CDR3 consists of 16 residues. The CDR3 spells CSARGGGTQAPYEQYF.

The chain joins TRBV28 to TRBJ1-1; TCRdb picks TRBD1, but there is no DNA to check that call. This CDR3 has 15 residues. Germline V CDR1 and CDR2: MDHEN, SYDVKM. The CDR3 spells CASSLSTGMNTEAFF.

The chain uses TRBV7-3 and TRBJ2-1; TCRdb proposes TRBD2, but this gene call is untestable without DNA. The CDR3 is made up of 14 amino acids. From germline, CDR1 is SGHTA and CDR2 FQGTGA. CDR3 sequence reads: CASSFYGPYNEQFF.

This chain links TRBV7-2 with TRBJ2-7; TCRdb's D gene call, TRBD1, goes unchecked for lack of DNA. Germline assignment: CDR1 SGHTA and CDR2 FQGNSA. The CDR3 covers 14 residues. The CDR3 region is CASSLPTPTNEQYF.

This rearrangement joins TRBV20-1 to TRBJ2-3; the D gene TCRdb calls, TRBD2, cannot be checked with no DNA. The CDR3 is 18 residues long. Germline CDR1 and CDR2: DFQATT and SNEGSKA (reference sequence). The CDR3 spells CSASNSETSGASTDTQYF.

The chain couples TRBV18 to TRBJ1-1; lacking DNA, the TRBD1 call made by TCRdb goes unchecked. The CDR3 spans 15 residues. Germline V gene lookup returns CDR1 KGHSH and CDR2 LQKENI. CDR3 amino acids: CASSPNIQGNTEAFF.

J is TRBJ2-2 and V is TRBV3-1; TCRdb's D gene call, TRBD1, goes unchecked for lack of DNA. CDR1 is LGHDT, CDR2 YNNKEL, per germline (reference sequence). This CDR3 has 12 residues. The CDR3: CASRNPGRELFF.

The rearrangement links TRBV5-1 to TRBJ2-7. The CDR3 totals 13 residues. CDR1 is SGHRS, CDR2 YFSETQ, per germline. The CDR3 protein is CASRDGTNYEQYF.

J is TRBJ2-1 and V is TRBV15. Germline V gives CDR1 LNHNV, CDR2 YYDKDF (reference sequence). This CDR3 comprises 15 residues. Here the CDR3 reads CATLERDRTYNEQFF.

The V call is TRBV11-2, the J call TRBJ1-1. CDR1 and CDR2 (germline): SGHAT, FQNNGV. The CDR3 contains 14 residues. The CDR3: CASSHRRQNTEAFF.

The gene calls are TRBV4-2 and TRBJ2-3; the D gene TCRdb calls, TRBD2, cannot be checked with no DNA. The CDR3 is 13 amino acids. Germline lookup yields CDR1 LGHNA and CDR2 YNFKEQ. The CDR3 protein is CASSQDGGDTQYF.

The CDR3 region is CASSATTGTQETQYF. The chain recombines TRBV9 with TRBJ2-5; lacking DNA, the TRBD1 call made by TCRdb goes unchecked. The CDR3 is 15 residues long. Germline loops: CDR1 SGDLS, CDR2 YYNGEE.

The V call is TRBV12-3 or TRBV12-4, the J call TRBJ2-3; TCRdb returns TRBD2, unconfirmable since there is no DNA. The CDR3 is made up of 15 amino acids. CDR3 sequence reads: CASSRAGVPPDTQYF.

The rearrangement joins TRBV28 to TRBJ2-7. The length of the CDR3 is 14 residues. The V gene's germline CDR1 is MDHEN and CDR2 SYDVKM. The chain's CDR3 is CASKGVGAAYEQYF.

The chain is built from TRBV20-1 and TRBJ2-1; TCRdb picks TRBD2, but there is no DNA to check that call. The CDR3 covers 14 residues. Germline CDR1 DFQATT, CDR2 SNEGSKA (reference sequence). CDR3 sequence: CSARGGRAANEQFF.

This chain connects TRBV5-1 to TRBJ1-1. The germline V gene encodes CDR1 SGHRS and CDR2 YFSETQ. CDR3 length: 13 residues. The CDR3 loop reads CASSDTYGNEAFF.

The CDR3 here is CASAPGLAGGEQFF. V is TRBV5-1 and J is TRBJ2-1; without DNA, the TCRdb call of TRBD2 cannot be checked. Germline CDR1 reads SGHRS; CDR2 reads YFSETQ. The CDR3 loop spans 14 amino acids.

The chain joins TRBV7-2 to TRBJ2-7; the D call from TCRdb, TRBD2, cannot be confirmed without DNA. CDR1 is SGHTA and CDR2 is FQGNSA in the germline V gene. The CDR3 spans 14 residues. CDR3 residues: CASTIAGGLYEQYF.

CDR3 amino acids: CASSLRTDTQYF. The gene calls are TRBV7-2 and TRBJ2-3. This CDR3 is 12 amino acids long. CDR1 SGHTA and CDR2 FQGNSA come from the germline V gene.

The CDR3 spells CATSRDTMGVGELFF. The chain carries TRBV15 and TRBJ2-2. This CDR3 comprises 15 residues. Per the germline V gene, CDR1 is LNHNV and CDR2 is YYDKDF (reference sequence).

CDR3 in amino acids: CASSLGPEQFF. V and J are TRBV3-1 and TRBJ2-1. The CDR3 is made up of 11 amino acids. The germline V gene encodes CDR1 LGHDT and CDR2 YNNKEL (reference sequence).

The rearrangement uses TRBV20-1 and TRBJ2-7. The CDR3 extends over 11 amino acids. Germline V gene data show CDR1 as DFQATT and CDR2 as SNEGSKA (reference sequence). CDR3 sequence: CSVQGVYEQYF.

V gene TRBV27 combines with J gene TRBJ2-1; TCRdb calls TRBD2, which cannot be checked without DNA. This CDR3 spans 15 amino acids. Per germline, CDR1 MNHEY and CDR2 SMNVEV (reference sequence). The CDR3 reads CASSGRTSGHNEQFF.

This rearrangement joins TRBV29-1 to TRBJ2-3; TCRdb names TRBD2, which stays unverified in the absence of DNA. CDR1 and CDR2 (germline): SQVTM, ANQGSEA. CDR3 length equals 15 residues. CDR3 in amino acids: CSVAPTRSRTDTQYF.

The chain uses TRBV29-1 and TRBJ2-5; TCRdb outputs TRBD2, but without DNA this stays unchecked. This CDR3 has 14 amino acids. CDR1 is SQVTM, CDR2 ANQGSEA, per germline. CDR3 loop: CSVGKGSGQETQYF.

This sequence joins TRBV5-1 and TRBJ1-4. The germline V gene encodes CDR1 SGHRS and CDR2 YFSETQ. The CDR3 has 13 residues. The CDR3 loop is CASSLGTAEKLFF.